Given below is one T cell receptor (beta chain) in context. This sample was taken from a study of identical twins. TCRdb called the 5' RACE reads again in MiXCR, with one record for every CDR3 protein. The table lists roughly 700,000 distinct CDR3 sequences, 8.6% of them singletons. The same data also contributed to another study, on yellow fever vaccine responses in identical twins.

This TCR derives from a woman aged 18-29 years in good health. The sample comprised PBMCs.

The CDR3 sequence: CSAQAPGAYSYEQYF. The CDR3 DNA is TGCAGTGCGCAAGCTCCAGGGGCCTACTCCTACGAGCAGTACTTC. This chain connects TRBV20-1 to TRBJ2-7, with D perhaps matching TRBD1 (6 bases). V shed 6 bases and J shed 0 bases, with 18 bases lying between them. The CDR3 consists of 15 residues. Germline V gives CDR1 DFQATT, CDR2 SNEGSKA (reference sequence).